This TCR beta chain was recovered during a study of CD8 T cells in ankylosing spondylitis. General study results and limits: Reports say disease-linked clones showed up significantly more in matched ankylosing spondylitis synovial fluid.

For this clonotype: Its specificity is unknown.

Germline trimming cut 4 bases from V and 3 bases from J; bases unmatched to any gene: 4. The germline gives CDR1 KGHDR, CDR2 SFDVKD. This CDR3 has 16 amino acids. MiXCR was run by TCRdb on the 5' RACE reads, yielding one entry per CDR3 protein. The sample holds 250,000 to 350,000 distinct CDR3 sequences; 20% are singletons and the top ten take 7.8%. The J gene is TRBJ2-3, the V gene TRBV24-1, with 12 bases aligning to TRBD2. Sequencing was done on a sample of blood, either unsorted or a sorted T cell fraction (not recorded which). The sequence was obtained from a male donor with ankylosing spondylitis or in good health (not recorded which). CDR3 protein: CATSDRTSGRTDTQYF. DNA for the CDR3: TGTGCCACCAGTGACCGTACTAGCGGGAGGACAGATACGCAGTATTTT.